This T cell receptor (beta chain) was found in a study of cytomegalovirus exposure and HLA in healthy donors. Concerning this clone: Its antigen remains unknown.

The germline V gene encodes CDR1 LGHNA and CDR2 YNFKEQ. V lost 5 bases, J lost 6 bases, and 10 bases stayed unmatched. CDR3 length: 15 amino acids. Libraries were prepared by immunoSEQ multiplex PCR; TCRdb keeps only in-frame clonotypes and omits some of them. The sample records roughly 300,000 clones, 75% to 90% being singletons. Points from the study as a whole: A list of roughly 160 TCR beta chains associated with cytomegalovirus was given.

The sequence came from a woman between 18 and 30 years old in good health and CMV-seronegative. The rearrangement joins TRBV4-2 to TRBJ1-2, with TRBD1 identical over 9 bases. Source material: PBMCs. The CDR3 sequence: CASSVDRGVVNGYTF. CDR3 nucleotides: TGTGCCAGCAGCGTAGACAGGGGGGTTGTCAATGGCTACACCTTC.